The text below deals with one T cell receptor beta chain. Germline CDR1 reads SGDLS; CDR2 reads YYNGEE. Trimming removed 0 bases at V and 1 base at J, with 10 bases between. The CDR3 has 15 residues. This specimen comes from a study of OX40 agonist ivuxolimab in advanced cancers. As for the study in general: Clinicians treated patients with ivuxolimab, an agonistic anti-OX40 (CD134) antibody. Every patient in dose escalation had hepatocellular carcinoma, melanoma, renal cell or head and neck cancer. With a range of roughly 20 to 80, age averaged about 59 years, and around 80% were male.

Repertoires were generated with immunoSEQ multiplex PCR, while TCRdb's copy carries only in-frame clones and drops some. The table lists under 45,000 clones, about 81% of them singletons, with 2.6% in the top ten. The TCR sequence derives from an adult with an advanced solid tumor such as melanoma, head and neck, liver or kidney cancer. Specimen: CD4+ or CD8+ T cells sorted from blood, collected in a trial of the OX40 agonist ivuxolimab. The gene calls are TRBV9 and TRBJ1-1, with D perhaps TRBD1 (6 bases). The CDR3 region is CASSVGGGANTEAFF. The CDR3 nucleotides are TGTGCCAGCAGCGTAGGAGGGGGAGCGAACACTGAAGCTTTCTTT.